The sequence of this T cell receptor (beta chain) was determined in a study of shared clonotypes between healthy human individuals. At the level of the study: The study drew on a couple of women and a few men aged 18 to 49 as donors.

Only in-frame clones appear in the TCRdb table, and some are missing; sequencing was by immunoSEQ multiplex PCR. The sample consists of fewer than 550,000 clones, about 75% of them appearing once. A note on this clone: Its antigen is not identified.

Germline CDR1 reads KGHSH; CDR2 reads LQKENI. V was pared by 3 bases and J by 10 bases, with 10 bases between. The CDR3 runs to 12 residues. Study-wide results and caveats: The study drew on few donors, limiting represented genetic and exposure-history diversity.

Sequenced sample: PBMCs. This chain uses TRBV18 with TRBJ2-1, with TRBD2 as a possible D gene (6 bases). This TCR was recovered from a woman aged 40 to 50 in good health. Some clones in this sample may be carry-over from other donors' samples. The CDR3 bases are TGTGCCAGCTCACCCGGGGGAGGCGAGCAGTTCTTC. Protein product: CASSPGGGEQFF.